The rows below give T cell receptor beta chains drawn from one sample of a study of shared clonotypes between healthy human individuals. Measured with immunoSEQ multiplex PCR; TCRdb has only the in-frame clones, and not every one. In the table there are roughly 700,000 clones, approximately 79% of which are singletons. The sequenced material came from memory CD4+ T cells sorted from blood. The receptors stem from a young woman in good health. CDR3s include the opening cysteine and the closing phenylalanine or tryptophan. A D gene is named only where the DNA matches it firmly. Some rows mark clone size as missing; the rest say once, few, many or name a class of expanded clone.

cdr3_nt cdr3_aa j_call clone_size v_call d_call
TGTGCCAGCAGTCTGTCCGGGACAGGGGGCCTCAATGAGCAGTTCTTC CASSLSGTGGLNEQFF TRBJ2-1 NA TRBV28 TRBD1
TGTGCCAGCAATGTAGCGGGCACGTCCCCAGATACGCAGTATTTT CASNVAGTSPDTQYF TRBJ2-3 NA TRBV11-2 TRBD2
TGCGCCAGCAGGGGGCTAGCGGGAAATCGTGAGCAGTTCTTC CASRGLAGNREQFF TRBJ2-1 NA TRBV10-2 TRBD2
TGTGCCAGCAGCCTCGCCCTTGGGGGGTACAATGAGCAGTTCTTC CASSLALGGYNEQFF TRBJ2-1 NA TRBV7-6 NA
TGCGCCAGCAGCTCACAGGGATACGAGCAGTACTTC CASSSQGYEQYF TRBJ2-7 NA TRBV5-1 NA
TGTGCCAGCAGCCCTCCCACTGACTACTCTGGAAACACCATATATTTT CASSPPTDYSGNTIYF TRBJ1-3 NA TRBV7-9 NA
TGCGCCAGCAGCTTGCGGGACGGAGCCTACGAGCAGTACTTC CASSLRDGAYEQYF TRBJ2-7 NA TRBV5-1 NA
TGTGCCAGCAGTTTGTACGGGACTTCCCAAGAGACCCAGTACTTC CASSLYGTSQETQYF TRBJ2-5 NA TRBV28 NA
TGTGCCAGCAGATTGGGGCGTAACACCGGGGAGCTGTTTTTT CASRLGRNTGELFF TRBJ2-2 once TRBV7-3 NA
TGCGCCAGCAGCCTTACCCCCTCTGGAAACACCATATATTTT CASSLTPSGNTIYF TRBJ1-3 few TRBV4-1 NA
TGCGCCAGCAGCTTGGGATGGGAAGGGAACACTGAAGCTTTCTTT CASSLGWEGNTEAFF TRBJ1-1 NA TRBV5-1 NA
TGTGCCAGCAGTTTATGGGACCATGGCTACACCTTC CASSLWDHGYTF TRBJ1-2 NA TRBV28 NA
TGTGCCAGCAGCCGGGACAGGGGATCCTACGAGCAGTACTTC CASSRDRGSYEQYF TRBJ2-7 NA TRBV4-2 TRBD1
TGTGCCAGCAGTTCACAGGGTCCGGGCTACGAGCAGTACTTC CASSSQGPGYEQYF TRBJ2-7 NA TRBV28 NA
TGCGCCAGCTTTGATGAGTACGAGCAGTACTTC CASFDEYEQYF TRBJ2-7 once TRBV5-1 NA
TGTGCCAGCAGTCTAGGTAACTACGAGCAGTACTTC CASSLGNYEQYF TRBJ2-7 NA TRBV5-4 NA
TGTGCCAGCAGCTTAGATCCCGAGGGGGATGAGCAGTTCTTC CASSLDPEGDEQFF TRBJ2-1 NA TRBV11-2 NA
TGTGCCAGCAGTTTAATGGGAACCCAAGAGTATGAAGCTTTCTTT CASSLMGTQEYEAFF TRBJ1-1 NA TRBV28 NA
TGTGCCATCAGTGATGGGGGATTCACAGATACGCAGTATTTT CAISDGGFTDTQYF TRBJ2-3 many TRBV10-3 NA
TGTGCCAGCAGCCAAGATAGGAAGGGAACGGAGACCCAGTACTTC CASSQDRKGTETQYF TRBJ2-5 NA TRBV4-2 NA
TGTGCCAGCAGCTTATCATTCGGTGGAGGCTCCTACAATGAGCAGTTCTTC CASSLSFGGGSYNEQFF TRBJ2-1 NA TRBV11-2 NA
TGTGCCAGCAGCTTTTCGACCGTAGTCCAAGAGACCCAGTACTTC CASSFSTVVQETQYF TRBJ2-5 NA TRBV7-8 NA
TGTGCCAGCGGAGAAGCCGGCGGCGAGGGTGAGCAGTTCTTC CASGEAGGEGEQFF TRBJ2-1 NA TRBV27 NA
TGCAGCGTTGGGTACAGGGGTGAGGGAAACACCATATATTTT CSVGYRGEGNTIYF TRBJ1-3 NA TRBV29-1 TRBD1
TGCGCCAGCAGCCAAGATCGATTTGAGGGGGCTTTCTTT CASSQDRFEGAFF TRBJ1-1 NA TRBV4-1 NA
TGTGCCAGCAGTACCAATACAGCGAACACTGAAGCTTTCTTT CASSTNTANTEAFF TRBJ1-1 NA TRBV28 NA
TGTGCCAGCAGCGGAACTAGCGGAGGCTACGAGCAGTACTTC CASSGTSGGYEQYF TRBJ2-7 NA TRBV5-5 TRBD2
TGTGCCAGCAGTGAGATGTCAGGGAGGACGAATCAGCCCCAGCATTTT CASSEMSGRTNQPQHF TRBJ1-5 once TRBV6-1 NA
TGTGCCAGCAGCTTGGTTGGAGGGAATCCTGTCAATGAGCAGTTCTTC CASSLVGGNPVNEQFF TRBJ2-1 NA TRBV5-6 NA
TGTGCCAGCAGTTTAGTCCTGCCCGATAACTATGGCTACACCTTC CASSLVLPDNYGYTF TRBJ1-2 NA TRBV28 NA
TGCGCCAGCAGCCACGGAGGGGGAGGCGGCCGATACAATGAGCAGTTCTTC CASSHGGGGGRYNEQFF TRBJ2-1 NA TRBV4-1 NA
TGTGCCAGCTCACTTCAGGGGGCTAAGAACACCGGGGAGCTGTTTTTT CASSLQGAKNTGELFF TRBJ2-2 NA TRBV18 TRBD1
TGTGCCAGCAGCTTACCGGTCCGTAAGGGGACAGATACGCAGTATTTT CASSLPVRKGTDTQYF TRBJ2-3 NA TRBV7-2 NA
TGCGCCAGCAGCGATACAGGGGACCTGGCCTATGAAGCTTTCTTT CASSDTGDLAYEAFF TRBJ1-1 NA TRBV5-1 TRBD1
TGTGCCAGCAGCTTAGGACTCTTCCCCAAGGAGCTGTTTTTT CASSLGLFPKELFF TRBJ2-2 many TRBV7-6 NA
TGTGCCAGCGGAATAGAGGGGGGATTTTCCGGGGAGCTGTTTTTT CASGIEGGFSGELFF TRBJ2-2 NA TRBV11-2 NA
TGTGCCAGCAGTGGTTTCGGCACTGAAGCTTTCTTT CASSGFGTEAFF TRBJ1-1 NA TRBV2 NA
TGTGCCAGCAGCTTCGCCGGGGGTTACAATCAGCCCCAGCATTTT CASSFAGGYNQPQHF TRBJ1-5 few TRBV11-2 NA
TGTGCCAGCAGCTTAAGCGGATCAGATACGCAGTATTTT CASSLSGSDTQYF TRBJ2-3 many TRBV7-3 NA
TGTGCCAGCAGTCCCACACATAGCAATCAGCCCCAGCATTTT CASSPTHSNQPQHF TRBJ1-5 once TRBV28 NA
TGTGCCAGCAGTCCACCTGCCCTCTACGAGCAGTACTTC CASSPPALYEQYF TRBJ2-7 NA TRBV28 NA
TGCGCCAGCAGCTTACCTGGGTGGGACGGAGGTAGTGGCTACACCTTC CASSLPGWDGGSGYTF TRBJ1-2 NA TRBV5-1 NA
TGTGCCAGCAGATACGCCCAGGGGCCAAACTACGAGCAGTACTTC CASRYAQGPNYEQYF TRBJ2-7 NA TRBV6-5 NA
TGTGCCAGCAGGAGCCGGTACGTTAGCTCTGGGGCCAACGTCCTGACTTTC CASRSRYVSSGANVLTF TRBJ2-6 NA TRBV2 NA
TGTGCCAGCAGTGCCCCAAACCCTGGGGCCAACGTCCTGACTTTC CASSAPNPGANVLTF TRBJ2-6 NA TRBV28 NA
TGCAGCGTTGAGGATAGTAATTACGAGCAGTACTTC CSVEDSNYEQYF TRBJ2-7 NA TRBV29-1 NA
TGTGCCACCAGCAGAGGGACTAGCGGGACTCACAATGAGCAGTTCTTC CATSRGTSGTHNEQFF TRBJ2-1 many TRBV15 TRBD2
TGTGCCAGCTCACAAGATTTCAGGGCCTACGAGCAGTACTTC CASSQDFRAYEQYF TRBJ2-7 NA TRBV18 NA
TGCGCCAGCAGCTACGGACAGCACTATGGCTACACCTTC CASSYGQHYGYTF TRBJ1-2 NA TRBV5-1 NA
TGCGCCAGCAGCCGACAGGGGGCGGAAGAGACCCAGTACTTC CASSRQGAEETQYF TRBJ2-5 NA TRBV5-1 TRBD1
TGTGCCAGCAGCCAAGCGGTTAGAGGGGCCAACGTCCTGACTTTC CASSQAVRGANVLTF TRBJ2-6 NA TRBV4-2 NA
TGTGCCAGCAGTCCGCTTTGGGGGGACACAGATACGCAGTATTTT CASSPLWGDTDTQYF TRBJ2-3 NA TRBV6-1 NA
TGTGCCAGCAGTCCCCAGACAGGGGGGGCTGAAGCTTTCTTT CASSPQTGGAEAFF TRBJ1-1 NA TRBV28 TRBD1
TGCGCCAGCAGACACACAGGGGACTATGGCTACACCTTC CASRHTGDYGYTF TRBJ1-2 NA TRBV4-1 TRBD1
TGTGCCAGCAGATCCTCGGGGGAAAAAAGTCGTTATGGCTACACCTTC CASRSSGEKSRYGYTF TRBJ1-2 NA TRBV27 NA
TGCAGCGTTGGATTCGGCCAGAACACTGAAGCTTTCTTT CSVGFGQNTEAFF TRBJ1-1 once TRBV29-1 NA
TGCGCCAGCAGCCCCGTTCGAGGACAGATCCCCTACGAGCAGTACTTC CASSPVRGQIPYEQYF TRBJ2-7 NA TRBV4-1 NA
TGTGCCAGCAGTTACTCGGGACAGGGGAGTCAGGGCTACACCTTC CASSYSGQGSQGYTF TRBJ1-2 NA TRBV6-5 TRBD1
TGTGCCAGCAGCCTTCACTTATACGAGCAGTACTTC CASSLHLYEQYF TRBJ2-7 NA TRBV7-8 NA